The entry below gives a single T cell receptor beta chain sequence along with its context. This CDR3 is 15 amino acids long. CDR1 is LNHDA, CDR2 SQIVND, per germline (reference sequence). The V and J ends lost 6 bases and 6 bases respectively, with 17 bases between them. This entry comes from a study of a mutant IDH1 vaccine in newly diagnosed glioma. Study details: Earlier therapy was either radiotherapy, temozolomide, or both, and most got both.

The assay was immunoSEQ multiplex PCR, and TCRdb's table has in-frame clones only and misses some. The sample carries some 100,000 clones, 83% recorded once. Documented time point: baseline, week 1 (first vaccination visit). Regarding treatment: pre-vaccination baseline after standard-of-care therapy. New IDH1-mutant, ATRX-lost WHO grade 3 or 4 astrocytomas occurred in donors. V usage is TRBV19 and J usage is TRBJ1-4; D not resolved. The material sequenced was PBMCs, taken from a glioma patient treated with radiotherapy, temozolomide or both. The receptor was derived from a woman between 50 and 59 years old with glioma. The CDR3 loop reads CASRTLRAPYEKLFF. The CDR3 DNA is TGTGCCAGTAGGACCTTAAGAGCCCCCTATGAAAAACTGTTTTTT.